The rows below give T cell receptor beta chains drawn from one sample of a study of cytomegalovirus exposure and HLA in healthy donors. Clones were sequenced by immunoSEQ multiplex PCR, and TCRdb holds only the in-frame ones, with some missing. The data show about 87,000 clones, around 68% seen once. What was sequenced was PBMCs. The source of these receptors is a man aged 25 to 40 in good health and CMV-seropositive. Both conserved end residues are part of each CDR3. A D gene is named only where the DNA matches it firmly. The size entry is marked missing in some rows and otherwise reads once, few, many or a size class.

cdr3_aa: CASGTESYEQYF
cdr3_nt: TGTGCCAGCGGGACAGAGTCCTACGAGCAGTACTTC
clone_size: NA
j_call: TRBJ2-7
v_call: TRBV6-1
d_call: TRBD1

cdr3_aa: CASSSGGGPRDIQYF
cdr3_nt: TGTGCCAGCAGTTCAGGCGGGGGGCCAAGGGACATTCAGTACTTC
clone_size: NA
j_call: TRBJ2-4
v_call: TRBV25-1
d_call: TRBD2

cdr3_aa: CASSTQGLAGSYNEQFF
cdr3_nt: TGTGCCAGCAGTACTCAGGGACTAGCGGGATCCTACAATGAGCAGTTCTTC
clone_size: NA
j_call: TRBJ2-1
v_call: TRBV2
d_call: TRBD2

cdr3_aa: CASSVGGTGNSPLHF
cdr3_nt: TGTGCCAGCAGCGTGGGGGGGACGGGTAATTCACCCCTCCACTTT
clone_size: NA
j_call: TRBJ1-6
v_call: TRBV9
d_call: NA

cdr3_aa: CASSIEVMNTEAFF
cdr3_nt: TGTGCCAGCAGCATCGAGGTCATGAACACTGAAGCTTTCTTT
clone_size: NA
j_call: TRBJ1-1
v_call: TRBV5-4
d_call: NA

cdr3_aa: CASSLSGWGTEAFF
cdr3_nt: TGTGCCAGCAGTTTAAGCGGGTGGGGGACTGAAGCTTTCTTT
clone_size: few
j_call: TRBJ1-1
v_call: TRBV28
d_call: NA

cdr3_aa: CASSPPGTQYF
cdr3_nt: TGTGCCAGTAGTCCCCCAGGTACGCAGTATTTT
clone_size: NA
j_call: TRBJ2-3
v_call: TRBV19
d_call: NA

cdr3_aa: CASSVSGGARGETQYF
cdr3_nt: TGTGCCAGCAGTGTGTCGGGCGGAGCTAGGGGTGAGACCCAGTACTTC
clone_size: once
j_call: TRBJ2-5
v_call: TRBV28
d_call: NA

cdr3_aa: CASSLDPDKQYF
cdr3_nt: TGCGCCAGCAGCTTGGATCCAGACAAGCAGTACTTC
clone_size: few
j_call: TRBJ2-7
v_call: TRBV5-1
d_call: NA

cdr3_aa: CASRQGQERNYGYTF
cdr3_nt: TGTGCCAGCAGGCAAGGACAGGAAAGGAACTATGGCTACACCTTC
clone_size: NA
j_call: TRBJ1-2
v_call: TRBV6-5
d_call: TRBD1

cdr3_aa: CASSDRGKATNEKLFF
cdr3_nt: TGTGCCAGCAGTGACAGGGGAAAGGCAACTAATGAAAAACTGTTTTTT
clone_size: NA
j_call: TRBJ1-4
v_call: TRBV2
d_call: NA

cdr3_aa: CASRGGGVNVGEQFF
cdr3_nt: TGTGCCAGCAGAGGGGGGGGAGTTAATGTCGGTGAGCAGTTCTTC
clone_size: NA
j_call: TRBJ2-1
v_call: TRBV6-5
d_call: NA

cdr3_aa: CASSPSGVVDNEQFF
cdr3_nt: TGCGCCAGCAGTCCTAGCGGGGTTGTCGACAATGAGCAGTTCTTC
clone_size: NA
j_call: TRBJ2-1
v_call: TRBV5-1
d_call: TRBD2

cdr3_aa: CSVEDPRDSYEQYF
cdr3_nt: TGCAGCGTTGAAGACCCCAGGGATTCCTACGAGCAGTACTTC
clone_size: NA
j_call: TRBJ2-7
v_call: TRBV29-1
d_call: NA

cdr3_aa: CASSSRGAGEGTQYF
cdr3_nt: TGTGCCAGCAGCTCCCGCGGGGCGGGAGAAGGTACGCAGTATTTT
clone_size: NA
j_call: TRBJ2-3
v_call: TRBV11-2
d_call: TRBD2

cdr3_aa: CASSLEEGMDYEQYF
cdr3_nt: TGTGCCAGCAGCTTAGAGGAGGGTATGGACTACGAGCAGTACTTC
clone_size: NA
j_call: TRBJ2-7
v_call: TRBV7-2
d_call: NA

cdr3_aa: CASRSGLAGGRATQYF
cdr3_nt: TGTGCCAGCAGATCGGGACTAGCGGGAGGAAGGGCTACGCAGTATTTT
clone_size: once
j_call: TRBJ2-3
v_call: TRBV27
d_call: TRBD2

cdr3_aa: CASSLGLSRGDWATEAFF
cdr3_nt: TGCGCCAGCAGCTTGGGCTTGTCTCGGGGGGATTGGGCCACTGAAGCTTTCTTT
clone_size: NA
j_call: TRBJ1-1
v_call: TRBV5-1
d_call: NA

cdr3_aa: CSVEIRAGGSDTQYF
cdr3_nt: TGCAGCGTTGAAATCCGAGCGGGGGGCTCAGATACGCAGTATTTT
clone_size: NA
j_call: TRBJ2-3
v_call: TRBV29-1
d_call: TRBD2

cdr3_aa: CQAQGNYGYTF
cdr3_nt: TGCCAGGCCCAGGGAAACTATGGCTACACCTTC
clone_size: NA
j_call: TRBJ1-2
v_call: TRBV20-1
d_call: NA

cdr3_aa: CACTGQSSYNEQFF
cdr3_nt: TGTGCCTGCACGGGACAGAGCTCCTACAATGAGCAGTTCTTC
clone_size: NA
j_call: TRBJ2-1
v_call: TRBV30
d_call: TRBD1

cdr3_aa: CASSQDTQNTEAFF
cdr3_nt: TGCGCCAGCAGCCAGGACACCCAGAACACTGAAGCTTTCTTT
clone_size: NA
j_call: TRBJ1-1
v_call: TRBV5-1
d_call: NA

cdr3_aa: CASSVAGERYYNEQFF
cdr3_nt: TGTGCCAGCAGCGTCGCTGGGGAGCGGTACTACAATGAGCAGTTCTTC
clone_size: NA
j_call: TRBJ2-1
v_call: TRBV9
d_call: NA

cdr3_aa: CASSYDGTRAYEQYF
cdr3_nt: TGTGCCAGCAGTTATGACGGGACTCGGGCCTACGAGCAGTACTTC
clone_size: NA
j_call: TRBJ2-7
v_call: TRBV6-5
d_call: NA

cdr3_aa: CASSQDRTNTEAFF
cdr3_nt: TGTGCCAGCAGCCAAGACCGGACTAACACTGAAGCTTTCTTT
clone_size: NA
j_call: TRBJ1-1
v_call: TRBV4-2
d_call: NA

cdr3_aa: CASSLGLAGRYEQYF
cdr3_nt: TGTGCCAGCAGTCTCGGACTAGCGGGACGGTACGAGCAGTACTTC
clone_size: NA
j_call: TRBJ2-7
v_call: TRBV28
d_call: TRBD2

cdr3_aa: CASSFGTGREGETF
cdr3_nt: TGTGCCAGCAGCTTTGGGACAGGGAGGGAAGGCGAAACCTTC
clone_size: NA
j_call: TRBJ1-2
v_call: TRBV5-6
d_call: TRBD1

cdr3_aa: CASSIHGGREQYF
cdr3_nt: TGTGCCAGCAGCATCCACGGGGGTCGCGAGCAGTACTTC
clone_size: few
j_call: TRBJ2-7
v_call: TRBV9
d_call: NA

cdr3_aa: CASSRDRVDGYTF
cdr3_nt: TGTGCCAGCAGCCGGGACAGGGTGGATGGCTACACCTTC
clone_size: few
j_call: TRBJ1-2
v_call: TRBV7-2
d_call: TRBD1

cdr3_aa: CASSLVVGANQPQHF
cdr3_nt: TGTGCCAGCAGCTTAGTGGTAGGGGCCAATCAGCCCCAGCATTTT
clone_size: few
j_call: TRBJ1-5
v_call: TRBV11-2
d_call: NA

cdr3_aa: CATSRVRGQFGYEQYF
cdr3_nt: TGTGCCACCAGCAGAGTTCGCGGACAGTTTGGCTACGAGCAGTACTTC
clone_size: few
j_call: TRBJ2-7
v_call: TRBV15
d_call: NA

cdr3_aa: CASGEWGNTRGTEAFF
cdr3_nt: TGTGCCAGCGGGGAATGGGGCAACACAAGGGGCACTGAAGCTTTCTTT
clone_size: NA
j_call: TRBJ1-1
v_call: TRBV7-9
d_call: NA

cdr3_aa: CASSSVDRVAEAFF
cdr3_nt: TGTGCCAGCAGTTCAGTCGACAGGGTAGCTGAAGCTTTCTTT
clone_size: NA
j_call: TRBJ1-1
v_call: TRBV27
d_call: TRBD1

cdr3_aa: CASSLDIMTGHQETQYF
cdr3_nt: TGTGCCAGCAGCTTGGATATAATGACAGGGCACCAAGAGACCCAGTACTTC
clone_size: NA
j_call: TRBJ2-5
v_call: TRBV5-6
d_call: TRBD1

cdr3_aa: CAWSVLPSGRAESYEQYF
cdr3_nt: TGTGCCTGGAGTGTACTGCCTAGCGGGAGGGCCGAGTCCTACGAGCAGTACTTC
clone_size: NA
j_call: TRBJ2-7
v_call: TRBV30
d_call: TRBD2

cdr3_aa: CASSPLGLATYNEQFF
cdr3_nt: TGTGCCAGCTCACCACTCGGACTAGCAACCTACAATGAGCAGTTCTTC
clone_size: NA
j_call: TRBJ2-1
v_call: TRBV18
d_call: TRBD2

cdr3_aa: CASSPRTGGIYGYTF
cdr3_nt: TGTGCCAGCAGTCCTCGGACAGGGGGCATCTATGGCTACACCTTC
clone_size: NA
j_call: TRBJ1-2
v_call: TRBV27
d_call: TRBD1

cdr3_aa: CASSLNNEQFF
cdr3_nt: TGTGCCAGCAGCCTTAACAATGAGCAGTTCTTC
clone_size: few
j_call: TRBJ2-1
v_call: TRBV27
d_call: NA

cdr3_aa: CASSYSGGTNQPQHF
cdr3_nt: TGTGCCAGCAGTTACTCAGGAGGGACTAATCAGCCCCAGCATTTT
clone_size: few
j_call: TRBJ1-5
v_call: TRBV6-5
d_call: NA

cdr3_aa: CASSVEGNTEAFF
cdr3_nt: TGTGCCAGCAGTGTTGAGGGAAACACTGAAGCTTTCTTT
clone_size: few
j_call: TRBJ1-1
v_call: TRBV2
d_call: NA

cdr3_aa: CASSITPRYNEQFF
cdr3_nt: TGTGCCAGTAGTATAACACCGAGGTATAATGAGCAGTTCTTC
clone_size: few
j_call: TRBJ2-1
v_call: TRBV19
d_call: NA

cdr3_aa: CACSDTGTGWLVNEKLFF
cdr3_nt: TGTGCCTGCTCGGATACCGGGACAGGGTGGTTGGTTAATGAAAAACTGTTTTTT
clone_size: NA
j_call: TRBJ1-4
v_call: TRBV30
d_call: TRBD1

cdr3_aa: CASTSRRGNTEAFF
cdr3_nt: TGTGCCAGCACCTCCCGTAGGGGGAACACTGAAGCTTTCTTT
clone_size: few
j_call: TRBJ1-1
v_call: TRBV27
d_call: NA

cdr3_aa: CASSLQGLGDIQYF
cdr3_nt: TGTGCCAGCAGTTTACAGGGGCTAGGGGACATTCAGTACTTC
clone_size: NA
j_call: TRBJ2-4
v_call: TRBV6-5
d_call: TRBD1

cdr3_aa: CASSQDELRDTEAFF
cdr3_nt: TGCGCCAGCAGCCAAGATGAACTCCGGGACACTGAAGCTTTCTTT
clone_size: NA
j_call: TRBJ1-1
v_call: TRBV4-3
d_call: NA

cdr3_aa: CASSLWGGLETQYF
cdr3_nt: TGTGCCAGCAGCTTGTGGGGGGGCTTAGAGACCCAGTACTTC
clone_size: NA
j_call: TRBJ2-5
v_call: TRBV5-4
d_call: NA

cdr3_aa: CASSDRSWSPNSGANVLTF
cdr3_nt: TGTGCCAGCAGTGATCGGAGTTGGTCCCCAAACTCTGGGGCCAACGTCCTGACTTTC
clone_size: NA
j_call: TRBJ2-6
v_call: TRBV6-1
d_call: NA

cdr3_aa: CASSLSANYGYPF
cdr3_nt: TGTGCCAGCAGTTTATCCGCTAACTATGGCTACCCCTTC
clone_size: NA
j_call: TRBJ1-2
v_call: TRBV27
d_call: NA

cdr3_aa: CASSLVYLNYGYTF
cdr3_nt: TGTGCCAGCAGTTTGGTCTACCTTAACTATGGCTACACCTTC
clone_size: NA
j_call: TRBJ1-2
v_call: TRBV5-5
d_call: NA

cdr3_aa: CASSSLRGTTEKLFF
cdr3_nt: TGTGCCAGCAGCTCCTTACGGGGGACTACTGAAAAACTGTTTTTT
clone_size: NA
j_call: TRBJ1-4
v_call: TRBV28
d_call: NA

cdr3_aa: CASSLSSGQSLNYGYTF
cdr3_nt: TGTGCCAGCAGCTTAAGTAGTGGACAGTCTCTTAACTATGGCTACACCTTC
clone_size: NA
j_call: TRBJ1-2
v_call: TRBV7-2
d_call: NA

cdr3_aa: CSVLGLKTDTQYF
cdr3_nt: TGCAGCGTTCTGGGGCTAAAGACAGATACGCAGTATTTT
clone_size: few
j_call: TRBJ2-3
v_call: TRBV29-1
d_call: NA

cdr3_aa: CASRTEANTEAFF
cdr3_nt: TGCGCCAGCAGAACCGAGGCGAACACTGAAGCTTTCTTT
clone_size: NA
j_call: TRBJ1-1
v_call: TRBV5-1
d_call: NA

cdr3_aa: CADRDISNQPQHF
cdr3_nt: TGTGCCGACCGGGACATTTCCAATCAGCCCCAGCATTTT
clone_size: NA
j_call: TRBJ1-5
v_call: TRBV25-1
d_call: NA

cdr3_aa: CASSQGRVAGTDTQYF
cdr3_nt: TGCGCCAGCAGCCAAGGGCGGGTGGCCGGCACAGATACGCAGTATTTT
clone_size: NA
j_call: TRBJ2-3
v_call: TRBV4-1
d_call: NA

cdr3_aa: CASSVEGGGGYHNEQFF
cdr3_nt: TGTGCCAGCAGCGTCGAGGGGGGCGGGGGATACCACAATGAGCAGTTCTTC
clone_size: NA
j_call: TRBJ2-1
v_call: TRBV7-6
d_call: NA